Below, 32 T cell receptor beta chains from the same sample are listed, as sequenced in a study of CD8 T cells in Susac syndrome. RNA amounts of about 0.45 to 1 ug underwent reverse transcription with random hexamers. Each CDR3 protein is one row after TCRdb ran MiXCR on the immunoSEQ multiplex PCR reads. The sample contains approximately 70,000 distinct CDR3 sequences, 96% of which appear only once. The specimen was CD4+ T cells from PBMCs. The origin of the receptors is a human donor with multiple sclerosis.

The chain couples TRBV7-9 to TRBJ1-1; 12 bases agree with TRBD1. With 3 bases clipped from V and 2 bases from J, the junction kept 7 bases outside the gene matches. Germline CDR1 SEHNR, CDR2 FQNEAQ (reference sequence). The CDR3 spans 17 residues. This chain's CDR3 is CASSFLPGQGANTEAFF. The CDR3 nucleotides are TGTGCCAGCAGCTTCTTACCGGGACAGGGGGCAAACACTGAAGCTTTCTTT.

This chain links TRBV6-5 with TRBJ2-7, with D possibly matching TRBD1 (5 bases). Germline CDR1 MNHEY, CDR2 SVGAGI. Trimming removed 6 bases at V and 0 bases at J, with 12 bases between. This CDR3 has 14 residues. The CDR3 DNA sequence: TGTGCCAGCAGCTCTCACAGGTACTCCTACGAGCAGTACTTC. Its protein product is CASSSHRYSYEQYF.

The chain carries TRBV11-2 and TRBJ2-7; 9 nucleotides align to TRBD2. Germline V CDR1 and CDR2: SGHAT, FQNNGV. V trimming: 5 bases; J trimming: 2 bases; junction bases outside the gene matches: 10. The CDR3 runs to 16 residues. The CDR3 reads CASSGPGGGGAYEQYF. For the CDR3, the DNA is TGTGCCAGCAGCGGACCGGGTGGCGGGGGGGCCTACGAGCAGTACTTC.

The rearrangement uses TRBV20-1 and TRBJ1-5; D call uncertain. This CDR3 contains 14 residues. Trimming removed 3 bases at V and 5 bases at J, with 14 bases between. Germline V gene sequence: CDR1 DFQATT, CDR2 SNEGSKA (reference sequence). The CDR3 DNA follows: TGCAGTGCTAGCCAGGTTGTTGGGGATCAGCCCCAGCATTTT. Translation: CSASQVVGDQPQHF.

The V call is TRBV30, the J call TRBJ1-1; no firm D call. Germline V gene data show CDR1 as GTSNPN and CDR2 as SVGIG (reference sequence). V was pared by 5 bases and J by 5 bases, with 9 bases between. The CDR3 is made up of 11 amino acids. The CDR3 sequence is CAWAAGTEAFF. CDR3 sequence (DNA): TGTGCCTGGGCGGCGGGGACTGAAGCTTTCTTT.

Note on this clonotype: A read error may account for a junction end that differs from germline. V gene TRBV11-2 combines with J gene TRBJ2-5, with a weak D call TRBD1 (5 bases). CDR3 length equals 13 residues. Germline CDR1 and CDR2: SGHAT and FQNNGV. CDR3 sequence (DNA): TGTGCCAGCAGCTTAGTTCGGGTGCCAGGGTTGCACTTC. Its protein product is CASSLVRVPGLHF.

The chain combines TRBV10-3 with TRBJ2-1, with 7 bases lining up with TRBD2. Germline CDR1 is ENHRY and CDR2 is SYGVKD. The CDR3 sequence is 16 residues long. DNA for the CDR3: TGTGCAACGGGGTCCTTAGGGACTACCGGCTACAATGAGCAGTTCTTC. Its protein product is CATGSLGTTGYNEQFF.

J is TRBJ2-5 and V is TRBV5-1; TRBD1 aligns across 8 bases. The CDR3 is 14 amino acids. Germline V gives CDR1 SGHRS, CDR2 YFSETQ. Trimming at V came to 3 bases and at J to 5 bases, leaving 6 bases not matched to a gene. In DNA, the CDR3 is TGCGCCAGCAGCTCGGACAGGGTGGGGGAGACCCAGTACTTC. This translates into CASSSDRVGETQYF.

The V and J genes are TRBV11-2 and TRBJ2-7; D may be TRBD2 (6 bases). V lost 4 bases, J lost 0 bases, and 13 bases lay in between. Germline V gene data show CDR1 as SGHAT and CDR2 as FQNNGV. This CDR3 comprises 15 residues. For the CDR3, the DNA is TGTGCCAGCAGCTATGCGGACGGGAGCTCCTACGAGCAGTACTTC. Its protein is CASSYADGSSYEQYF.

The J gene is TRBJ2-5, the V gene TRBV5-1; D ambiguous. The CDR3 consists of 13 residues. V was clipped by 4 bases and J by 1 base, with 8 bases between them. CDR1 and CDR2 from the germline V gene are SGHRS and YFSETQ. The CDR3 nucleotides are TGCGCCAGCAGCGGAAACACCCAAGAGACCCAGTACTTC. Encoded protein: CASSGNTQETQYF.

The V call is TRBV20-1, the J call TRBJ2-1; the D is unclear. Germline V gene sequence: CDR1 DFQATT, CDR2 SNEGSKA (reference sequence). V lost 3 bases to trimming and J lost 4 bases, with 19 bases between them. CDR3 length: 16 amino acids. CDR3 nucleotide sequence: TGCAGTGCTAGCGCCATGATAGGACCGTATTACAATGAGCAGTTCTTC. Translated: CSASAMIGPYYNEQFF.

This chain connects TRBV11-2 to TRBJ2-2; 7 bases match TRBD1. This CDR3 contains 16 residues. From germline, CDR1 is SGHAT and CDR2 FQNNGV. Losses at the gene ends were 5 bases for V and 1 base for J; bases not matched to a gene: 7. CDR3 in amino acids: CASSPPGTENTGELFF. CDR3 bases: TGTGCCAGCAGCCCACCCGGGACAGAGAACACCGGGGAGCTGTTTTTT.

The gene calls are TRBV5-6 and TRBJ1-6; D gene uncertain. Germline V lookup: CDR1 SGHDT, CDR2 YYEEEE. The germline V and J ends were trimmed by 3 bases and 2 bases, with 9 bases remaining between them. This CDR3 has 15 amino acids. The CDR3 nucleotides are TGTGCCAGCAGCTGGCGGACTACCTATAATTCACCCCTCCACTTT. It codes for CASSWRTTYNSPLHF.

The CDR3 protein is CSATSRTGTRFYNEQFF. The CDR3 coding sequence is TGCAGTGCTACCTCCAGGACCGGGACCAGGTTTTACAATGAGCAGTTCTTC. V usage is TRBV20-1 and J usage is TRBJ2-1; D is possibly TRBD1 or TRBD2 (5 bases each). With 4 bases removed from V and 4 bases from J, the gap between germline ends came to 23 bases. This CDR3 is built from 17 residues. CDR1 DFQATT and CDR2 SNEGSKA come from the germline V gene (reference sequence).

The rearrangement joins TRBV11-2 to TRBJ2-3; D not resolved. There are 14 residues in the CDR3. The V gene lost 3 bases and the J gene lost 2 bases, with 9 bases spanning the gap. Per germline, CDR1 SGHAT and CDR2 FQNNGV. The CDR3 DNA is TGTGCCAGCAGCTTGAGGATACACACAGATACGCAGTATTTT. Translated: CASSLRIHTDTQYF.

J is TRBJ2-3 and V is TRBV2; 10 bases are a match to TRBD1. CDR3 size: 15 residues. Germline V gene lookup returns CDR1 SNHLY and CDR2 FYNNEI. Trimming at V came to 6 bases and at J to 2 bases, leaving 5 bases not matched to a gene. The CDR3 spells CASRPGQGFTDTQYF. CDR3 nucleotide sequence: TGTGCCAGCAGACCGGGACAGGGGTTCACAGATACGCAGTATTTT. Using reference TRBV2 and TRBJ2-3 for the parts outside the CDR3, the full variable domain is EPEVTQTPSHQVTQMGQEVILRCVPISNHLYFYWYRQILGQKVEFLVSFYNNEISEKSEIFDDQFSVERPDGSNFTLKIRSTKLEDSAMYFCASRPGQGFTDTQYFGPGTRLTVL.

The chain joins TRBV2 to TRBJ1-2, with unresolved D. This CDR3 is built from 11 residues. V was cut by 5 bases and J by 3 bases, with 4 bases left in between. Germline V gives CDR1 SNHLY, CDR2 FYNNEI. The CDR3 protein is CASSPYYGYTF. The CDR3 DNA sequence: TGTGCCAGCAGTCCGTACTATGGCTACACCTTC.

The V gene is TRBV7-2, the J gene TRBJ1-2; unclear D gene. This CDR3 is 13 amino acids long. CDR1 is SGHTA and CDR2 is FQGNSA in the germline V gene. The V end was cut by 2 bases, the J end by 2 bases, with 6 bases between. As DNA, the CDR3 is TGTGCCAGCAGCTTAAACCGGAACTATGGCTACACCTTC. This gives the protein CASSLNRNYGYTF.

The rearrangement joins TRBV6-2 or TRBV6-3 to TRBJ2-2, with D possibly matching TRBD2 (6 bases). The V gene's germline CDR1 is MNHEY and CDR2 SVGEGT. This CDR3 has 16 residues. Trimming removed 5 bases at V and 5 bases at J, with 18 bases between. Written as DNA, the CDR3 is TGTGCCAGCAGTCGACCCGGGGGTCTCCCAACCGGGGAGCTGTTTTTT. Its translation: CASSRPGGLPTGELFF.

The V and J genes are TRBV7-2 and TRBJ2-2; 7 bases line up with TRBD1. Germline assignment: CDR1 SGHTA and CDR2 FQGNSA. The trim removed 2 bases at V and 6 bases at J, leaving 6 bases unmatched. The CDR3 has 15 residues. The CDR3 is CASSLFKGAAGELFF. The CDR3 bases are TGTGCCAGCAGCTTATTTAAGGGGGCGGCCGGGGAGCTGTTTTTT.

The CDR3: CASSSYRGLSLRANVLTF. CDR3 DNA sequence: TGTGCCAGCAGTTCTTACAGGGGGCTGAGCCTCCGGGCCAACGTCCTGACTTTC. The J gene is TRBJ2-6, the V gene TRBV12-3 or TRBV12-4, with 9 bases lining up with TRBD1. The CDR3 runs to 18 residues. V trimming: 4 bases; J trimming: 5 bases; junction bases outside the gene matches: 12.

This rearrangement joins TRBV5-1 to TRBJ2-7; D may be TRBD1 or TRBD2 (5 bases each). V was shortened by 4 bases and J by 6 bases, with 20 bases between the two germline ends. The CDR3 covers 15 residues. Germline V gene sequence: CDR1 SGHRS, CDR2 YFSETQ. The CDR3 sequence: CASSPDPGAGTEQYF. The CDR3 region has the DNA TGCGCCAGCAGCCCAGATCCCGGGGCTGGGACCGAGCAGTACTTC.

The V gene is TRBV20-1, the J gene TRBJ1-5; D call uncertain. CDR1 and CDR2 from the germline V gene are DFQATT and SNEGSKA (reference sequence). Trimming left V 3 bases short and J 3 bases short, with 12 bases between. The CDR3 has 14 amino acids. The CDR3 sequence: CSARAGGLNQPQHF. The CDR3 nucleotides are TGCAGTGCTAGGGCGGGAGGTCTCAATCAGCCCCAGCATTTT.

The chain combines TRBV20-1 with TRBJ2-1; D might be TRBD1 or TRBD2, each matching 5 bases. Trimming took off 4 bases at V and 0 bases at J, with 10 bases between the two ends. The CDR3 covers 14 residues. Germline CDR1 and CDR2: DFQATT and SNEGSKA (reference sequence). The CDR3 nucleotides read TGCAGTGCTAACGTTGGGGGCTCCTACAATGAGCAGTTCTTC. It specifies CSANVGGSYNEQFF.

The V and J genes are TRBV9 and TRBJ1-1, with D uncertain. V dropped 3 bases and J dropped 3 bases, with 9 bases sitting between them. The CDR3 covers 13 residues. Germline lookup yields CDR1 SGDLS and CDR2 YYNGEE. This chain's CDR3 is CASSADPYTEAFF. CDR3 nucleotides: TGTGCCAGCAGCGCGGACCCCTACACTGAAGCTTTCTTT.

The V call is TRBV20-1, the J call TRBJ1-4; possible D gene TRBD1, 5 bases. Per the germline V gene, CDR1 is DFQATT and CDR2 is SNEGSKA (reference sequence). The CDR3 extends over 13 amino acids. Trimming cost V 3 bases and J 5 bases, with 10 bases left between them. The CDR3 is CSARGGMNEKLFF. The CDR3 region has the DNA TGCAGTGCTAGGGGGGGGATGAATGAAAAACTGTTTTTT.

CDR3 sequence: CSARGDRGYNQPQHF. CDR3 bases: TGCAGTGCTAGAGGGGACAGGGGATACAATCAGCCCCAGCATTTT. The V gene is TRBV20-1, the J gene TRBJ1-5; 10 positions agree with TRBD1. With V trimmed by 1 base and J by 3 bases, 3 bases remained unmatched. The CDR3 has 15 residues. In germline, CDR1 is DFQATT, CDR2 SNEGSKA (reference sequence).

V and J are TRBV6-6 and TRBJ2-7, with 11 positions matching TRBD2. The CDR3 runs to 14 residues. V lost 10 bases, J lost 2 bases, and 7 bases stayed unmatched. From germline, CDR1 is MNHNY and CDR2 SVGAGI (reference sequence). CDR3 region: CATELAGDAYEQYF. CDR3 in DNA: TGTGCCACTGAACTAGCGGGGGATGCCTACGAGCAGTACTTC.

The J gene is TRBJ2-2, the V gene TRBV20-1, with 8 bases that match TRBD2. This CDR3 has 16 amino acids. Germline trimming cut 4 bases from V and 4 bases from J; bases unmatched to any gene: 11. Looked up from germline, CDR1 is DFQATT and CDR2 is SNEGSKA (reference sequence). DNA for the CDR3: TGCAGTGCTAATGTGGGCCTAGCGGGTTCCACCGGGGAGCTGTTTTTT. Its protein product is CSANVGLAGSTGELFF.

CDR3 nucleotide sequence: TGTGCCAGCAGCTCGCTTAGGGACGGCACAGGCTACACCTTC. It is translated as CASSSLRDGTGYTF. The chain joins TRBV7-9 to TRBJ1-2; tentative D call: TRBD1 (5 bases). V was cut by 4 bases and J by 8 bases, with 17 bases left in between. The CDR3 is 14 residues long. Germline CDR1 reads SEHNR; CDR2 reads FQNEAQ (reference sequence). Full variable domain (rest looked up from reference TRBV7-9 and TRBJ1-2): DTGVSQNPRHKITKRGQNVTFRCDPISEHNRLYWYRQTLGQGPEFLTYFQNEAQLEKSRLLSDRFSAERPKGSFSTLEIQRTEQGDSAMYLCASSSLRDGTGYTFGSGTRLTVV.

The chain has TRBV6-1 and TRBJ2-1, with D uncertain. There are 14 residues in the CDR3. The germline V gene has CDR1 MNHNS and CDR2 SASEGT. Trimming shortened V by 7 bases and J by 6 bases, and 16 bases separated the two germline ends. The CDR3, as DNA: TGTGCCAGCAAGGTAGGGCCTCCCCTCAATGAGCAGTTCTTC. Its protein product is CASKVGPPLNEQFF.

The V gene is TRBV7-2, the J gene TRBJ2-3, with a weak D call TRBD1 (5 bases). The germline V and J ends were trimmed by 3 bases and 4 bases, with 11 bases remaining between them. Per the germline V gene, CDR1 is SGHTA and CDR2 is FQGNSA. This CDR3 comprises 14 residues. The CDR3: CASSFDMGPDTQYF. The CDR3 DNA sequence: TGTGCCAGCAGCTTTGATATGGGGCCAGATACGCAGTATTTT.